The next 27 T cell receptor beta chains were all read from a single sample in a study of Graves' ophthalmopathy and Graves' hyperthyroidism. Scientists amplified the TCR beta CDR3 regions from RNA transcripts. A first-round RT-PCR used HTBI primers, followed by a second-round multiplex PCR. Via MiXCR, TCRdb re-called the multiplex PCR reads, giving one row per CDR3 protein. This sample yields hundreds of thousands of distinct CDR3 sequences, of which about 21% are seen a single time; roughly 3% belongs to the top ten. The sample was peripheral blood. Receptor source: a young woman with stable Graves' hyperthyroidism.

Many counts were recorded for this clonotype. This chain joins TRBV20-1 and TRBJ2-7; D unclear. The V end lost 3 bases, the J end lost 2 bases, and 5 bases lay between the germline ends. This CDR3 is 11 amino acids long. Looked up from germline, CDR1 is DFQATT and CDR2 is SNEGSKA (reference sequence). The CDR3 DNA sequence: TGCAGTGCTAGTCAGGCCTACGAGCAGTACTTC. Its protein is CSASQAYEQYF.

This CDR3 reads CASRGWGLNTEAFF. The DNA for the CDR3 is TGTGCCAGCAGGGGTTGGGGCCTGAACACTGAAGCTTTCTTT. This chain joins TRBV6-1 and TRBJ1-1; TRBD1 might be the D (5 bases). Between the trimmed V and J ends, which lost 6 bases and 0 bases, there was a span of 11 bases. Germline lookup yields CDR1 MNHNS and CDR2 SASEGT. The CDR3 sequence is 14 residues long.

At least ten counts were recorded for this clonotype. The rearrangement joins TRBV20-1 to TRBJ2-2, with a tentative D call TRBD1 (5 bases). CDR1 is DFQATT and CDR2 is SNEGSKA in the germline V gene (reference sequence). Between the trimmed V and J ends, which lost 8 bases and 0 bases, there was a span of 13 bases. The CDR3 has 14 amino acids. The CDR3 sequence: CSFPTGANTGELFF. CDR3 bases: TGCAGTTTCCCCACAGGAGCGAACACCGGGGAGCTGTTTTTT.

This chain joins TRBV6-1 and TRBJ1-5; D unresolved. This CDR3 comprises 14 residues. The germline V gene encodes CDR1 MNHNS and CDR2 SASEGT. V was cut by 4 bases and J by 3 bases, with 10 bases left in between. The CDR3 protein is CASSAELYNQPQHF. CDR3 DNA: TGTGCCAGCAGTGCAGAGCTTTACAATCAGCCCCAGCATTTT.

The table lists this clonotype with many counts. This chain connects TRBV6-2 or TRBV6-3 to TRBJ1-5; D unclear. Germline V gives CDR1 MNHEY, CDR2 SVGEGT. This CDR3 is 15 amino acids long. Deletions cut 0 bases from V and 0 bases from J, with 6 bases between. Written as DNA, the CDR3 is TGTGCCAGCAGTTACTCGGTCAGTAGCAATCAGCCCCAGCATTTT. Translated: CASSYSVSSNQPQHF.

This clonotype was seen many times. The chain carries TRBV11-2 and TRBJ1-1; a possible D gene is TRBD1 (5 bases). CDR1 SGHAT and CDR2 FQNNGV come from the germline V gene. Trimming left V 6 bases short and J 1 base short, with 9 bases between. CDR3 length: 13 residues. The CDR3 loop reads CASRVGENTEAFF. The CDR3 bases are TGTGCCAGCAGAGTGGGGGAGAACACTGAAGCTTTCTTT.

This clonotype appeared many times. The chain has TRBV20-1 and TRBJ2-7, with 8 nucleotides matching TRBD1. The CDR3 runs to 13 residues. Germline V gives CDR1 DFQATT, CDR2 SNEGSKA (reference sequence). The V and J ends lost 6 bases and 5 bases, in that order; junction bases with no gene match: 9. This chain's CDR3 is CSANDRGPDEQYF. The CDR3 DNA is TGCAGTGCAAATGACAGGGGCCCCGACGAGCAGTACTTC.

There are a few counts of this clonotype. This chain links TRBV7-9 with TRBJ2-2; D is perhaps TRBD2 (5 bases). V dropped 6 bases and J dropped 5 bases, with 10 bases sitting between them. The germline V gene has CDR1 SEHNR and CDR2 FQNEAQ (reference sequence). This CDR3 region has 13 residues. Written as DNA, the CDR3 is TGTGCCAGCAGAGCCACTAGTACCGGGGAGCTGTTTTTT. This gives the protein CASRATSTGELFF.

This clonotype was counted only a few times. This chain uses TRBV13 with TRBJ2-2; 10 bases fit TRBD2. Germline assignment: CDR1 PRHDT and CDR2 FYEKMQ (reference sequence). V shed 5 bases and J 2 bases; nucleotides not matched to a gene: 8. The CDR3 spans 17 residues. In DNA form, the CDR3 reads TGTGCCAGCAGCCGTATCCGGACTAGCGGTAACACCGGGGAGCTGTTTTTT. This gives the protein CASSRIRTSGNTGELFF.

This clonotype was counted ten times or more. The rearrangement uses TRBV4-1 and TRBJ1-2; tentative D call: TRBD1 (6 bases). The V and J ends lost 5 bases and 7 bases respectively, with 20 bases between them. The CDR3 has 15 amino acids. CDR1 is MGHRA, CDR2 YSYEKL, per germline. This chain's CDR3 is CASSSSSWGAGGYTF. The CDR3 DNA follows: TGCGCCAGCAGCTCTTCTTCGTGGGGGGCAGGTGGCTACACCTTC.

V gene TRBV6-1 combines with J gene TRBJ2-5; D is possibly TRBD1 (5 bases). The V gene lost 1 base and the J gene lost 0 bases, with 9 bases spanning the gap. This CDR3 has 15 amino acids. In germline, CDR1 is MNHNS, CDR2 SASEGT. This CDR3 reads CASSEGQRYQETQYF. The CDR3 DNA is TGTGCCAGCAGTGAAGGACAGAGGTACCAAGAGACCCAGTACTTC.

Many counts were recorded for this clonotype. The CDR3 DNA sequence: TGTGCCTGGGGTGATCAGGGGCAATATGGCTACACCTTC. Translating it yields CAWGDQGQYGYTF. J is TRBJ1-2 and V is TRBV30, with D perhaps TRBD1 (6 bases). Germline V gives CDR1 GTSNPN, CDR2 SVGIG (reference sequence). This CDR3 has 13 amino acids. The V gene lost 5 bases and the J gene lost 5 bases, with 15 bases spanning the gap.

The V gene is TRBV15, the J gene TRBJ2-7; 14 nucleotides line up with TRBD2. V lost 0 bases and J lost 4; bases outside the gene matches: 2. CDR1 and CDR2 (germline): LNHNV, YYDKDF (reference sequence). The CDR3 extends over 16 amino acids. CDR3 amino acids: CATSRDRTSGGYEQYF. The CDR3 nucleotides are TGTGCCACCAGCAGAGATAGGACTAGCGGGGGGTACGAGCAGTACTTC.

This clonotype was picked up a small number of times. CDR3 sequence (DNA): TGTGCCACCAGCAGAGATCCAGGGGTCGGGACTGAAGCTTTCTTT. This encodes CATSRDPGVGTEAFF. The chain recombines TRBV15 with TRBJ1-1; D perhaps matches TRBD1 (6 bases). CDR3 length equals 15 residues. The ends were cut back, 0 bases at V and 5 bases at J, with 13 bases in the middle. From germline, CDR1 is LNHNV and CDR2 YYDKDF (reference sequence). The variable domain in full, completed from reference TRBV15 and TRBJ1-1, reads DAMVIQNPRYQVTQFGKPVTLSCSQTLNHNVMYWYQQKSSQAPKLLFHYYDKDFNNEADTPDNFQSRRPNTSFCFLDIRSPGLGDTAMYLCATSRDPGVGTEAFFGQGTRLTVV.

This clonotype was picked up many times. The chain recombines TRBV28 with TRBJ1-3; perhaps TRBD1 as D (6 bases). Trimming pared 5 bases from V and 0 bases from J, leaving 17 bases between. This CDR3 contains 17 residues. Germline-derived CDR1 and CDR2 are MDHEN and SYDVKM. The CDR3 DNA reads as TGTGCCAGCAGTCCTCCAGGGACACGCAGCTCTGGAAACACCATATATTTT. This encodes CASSPPGTRSSGNTIYF. Using reference TRBV28 and TRBJ1-3 for the parts outside the CDR3, the full variable domain is DVKVTQSSRYLVKRTGEKVFLECVQDMDHENMFWYRQDPGLGLRLIYFSYDVKMKEKGDIPEGYSVSREKKERFSLILESASTNQTSMYLCASSPPGTRSSGNTIYFGEGSWLTVV.

This clonotype came up a few times. A junction end diverges from the germline sequence, so it may reflect a read error. The gene calls are TRBV20-1 and TRBJ2-5; 11 bases match TRBD1. The CDR3 has 17 amino acids. Germline CDR1 reads DFQATT; CDR2 reads SNEGSKA (reference sequence). The CDR3 loop is CSAWHLGDRGIQETRYF. CDR3 coding DNA: TGCAGTGCCTGGCATCTAGGGGACAGGGGGATACAAGAGACCCGGTACTTC.

This clonotype has a handful of counts. V usage is TRBV30 and J usage is TRBJ2-2; TRBD1 matches at 11 bases. The junction had 5 bases not matched to a gene; V was cut back by 1 base and J by 7 bases. CDR1 GTSNPN and CDR2 SVGIG come from the germline V gene (reference sequence). This CDR3 region has 15 residues. CDR3 DNA: TGTGCCTGGAGTGAGGGACAGGGGGTAATCGGGGAGCTGTTTTTT. Amino acids: CAWSEGQGVIGELFF. Based on the CDR3 plus reference TRBV30 and TRBJ2-2, the full variable domain is SQTIHQWPATLVQPVGSPLSLECTVEGTSNPNLYWYRQAAGRGLQLLFYSVGIGQISSEVPQNLSASRPQDRQFILSSKKLLLSDSGFYLCAWSEGQGVIGELFFGEGSRLTVL.

This clonotype has a count of ten or more. The chain has TRBV19 and TRBJ2-5; D uncertain. With 3 bases removed from V and 4 bases from J, the gap between germline ends came to 12 bases. Germline values: CDR1 LNHDA, CDR2 SQIVND (reference sequence). The CDR3 spans 14 residues. CDR3 in DNA: TGTGCCAGTAGTATTTGGGGAAGAGGAGAGACCCAGTACTTC. Translated, it gives CASSIWGRGETQYF.

CDR3 in amino acids: CASSSYLGERRETQYF. CDR3 DNA sequence: TGTGCCAGCAGTTCCTACCTGGGGGAAAGGAGAGAGACCCAGTACTTC. The gene calls are TRBV6-5 and TRBJ2-5, with D perhaps being TRBD1 or TRBD2 (5 bases each). The V end lost 4 bases, the J end lost 4 bases, and 19 bases lay between the germline ends. Germline CDR1 and CDR2: MNHEY and SVGAGI. This CDR3 spans 16 amino acids.

This clonotype was counted many times. This sequence joins TRBV4-2 and TRBJ2-5; 7 nucleotides align to TRBD2. The CDR3 is 14 amino acids. The V gene end was trimmed by 4 bases and the J gene end by 5 bases; junction bases not matched to a gene: 7. Germline lookup yields CDR1 LGHNA and CDR2 YNFKEQ. The CDR3 sequence: CASSPPSGGETQYF. The CDR3 bases are TGTGCCAGCAGCCCCCCTAGCGGCGGGGAGACCCAGTACTTC.

This clonotype appeared many times. The CDR3 DNA follows: TGTGCCAGCAGTCAGAGGTACCAAGAGACCCAGTACTTC. Its translation is CASSQRYQETQYF. V gene TRBV6-1 combines with J gene TRBJ2-5; D gene unclear. Germline CDR1 and CDR2: MNHNS and SASEGT. V lost 5 bases, J lost 0 bases, and 7 bases lay in between. The CDR3 has 13 residues.

The chain carries TRBV24-1 and TRBJ2-2, with D possibly matching TRBD2 (7 bases). The CDR3 runs 15 residues. Trimming stripped 9 bases from V and 6 bases from J, with 19 bases between. CDR1 and CDR2 (germline): KGHDR, SFDVKD. Here the CDR3 DNA reads TGTGCCACCGGAGCCGGGGGGCGCGTCTCCGGGGAGCTGTTTTTT. Its protein product is CATGAGGRVSGELFF.

The chain has TRBV5-1 and TRBJ2-7, with D perhaps matching TRBD1 (6 bases). Trimming took off 0 bases at V and 4 bases at J, with 20 bases between the two ends. This CDR3 comprises 17 residues. The germline gives CDR1 SGHRS, CDR2 YFSETQ. Written as DNA, the CDR3 is TGCGCCAGCAGCTTGGGGGAACAGGGACATCTGGGATACGAGCAGTACTTC. Translation: CASSLGEQGHLGYEQYF.

In its sample, this clonotype was seen many times. The chain combines TRBV12-3 or TRBV12-4 with TRBJ1-6; 7 nucleotides align to TRBD1. The CDR3 is 13 amino acids. J lost 12 bases, V lost 7 bases, and 9 bases had no gene match. The CDR3 reads CASTPTGPQPLHF. The CDR3 DNA follows: TGTGCCAGCACTCCGACAGGGCCCCAACCCCTCCACTTT.

Note on this clonotype: One junction end disagrees with the germline gene, perhaps due to a read error. The rearrangement joins TRBV19 to TRBJ1-3; D gene ambiguous. Per the germline V gene, CDR1 is LNHDA and CDR2 is SQIVND (reference sequence). The CDR3 is made up of 13 amino acids. The CDR3 DNA follows: TGCAGCGTTGTAGGGTTCTCTGGAAACACCATATATTTT. Residues: CSVVGFSGNTIYF.

This clonotype was seen at least ten times. The V and J genes are TRBV7-2 and TRBJ2-7; D may be TRBD2 (6 bases). Germline-derived CDR1 and CDR2 are SGHTA and FQGNSA. The CDR3 runs to 15 residues. V was pared by 3 bases and J by 2 bases, with 14 bases between. CDR3 nucleotides: TGTGCCAGCAGCTTCGGCGGGACGGAGGCCTACGAGCAGTACTTC. It translates to CASSFGGTEAYEQYF.

This clonotype was picked up many times. Sequence at one end of the junction differs from germline and may be a read error. The V call is TRBV6-5, the J call TRBJ2-4; 10 bases agree with TRBD2. The germline V gene encodes CDR1 MNHEY and CDR2 SVGAGI. This CDR3 comprises 16 residues. The CDR3 nucleotides are TGTGTCAGCAGTTACTCGGGTAGCGGGAGGTCAGACATTCAGTACTTC. As protein: CVSSYSGSGRSDIQYF.